This is a list of T cell receptor beta chains from one sample in a study of neurological immune-mediated disorders. TCRdb processed the 5' RACE reads anew with MiXCR; each CDR3 protein has one entry. The sample shows more than 55,000 distinct CDR3 sequences, under 30% of them seen only once. Material: PBMCs. The source of these receptors is a man aged 55-75 years with HTLV-1-associated myelopathy (HAM/TSP). CDR3s include the opening cysteine and the closing phenylalanine or tryptophan.

j_gene | v_gene | len | CDR3aa
TRBJ2-7 | TRBV4-1 | 15 | CASSQDRGAPYEQYF
TRBJ2-3 | TRBV4-1 | 12 | CASSQFSDTQYF
TRBJ2-5 | TRBV18 | 14 | CASSPPSGQETQYF
TRBJ2-7 | TRBV20-1 | 15 | CSARGGGQFGGEQYF
TRBJ1-5 | TRBV7-2 | 14 | CASSSRSRDQPQHF
TRBJ1-6 | TRBV7-2 | 15 | CASSETTGGSSPLHF
TRBJ2-7 | TRBV24-1 | 13 | CATSDAGAYEQYF
TRBJ1-2 | TRBV6-6 | 11 | CASSYSLGYTF
TRBJ1-6 | TRBV7-9 | 15 | CASSLASGFGSPLHF
TRBJ2-7 | TRBV4-1 | 17 | CASSQPLLAGGSYEQYF
TRBJ1-1 | TRBV5-1 | 15 | CASSFIGQGDTEAFF
TRBJ1-6 | TRBV14 | 14 | CASSPTGRNSPLHF
TRBJ2-3 | TRBV5-6 | 14 | CASSPGVGTDTQYF
TRBJ2-7 | TRBV6-5 | 15 | CASSRLDRLSYEQYF
TRBJ2-1 | TRBV20-1 | 11 | CSASKLDEQFF
TRBJ2-2 | TRBV20-1 | 16 | CSARDPSGRAVGELFF
TRBJ2-1 | TRBV7-9 | 14 | CASISPLSYNEQFF
TRBJ2-7 | TRBV29-1 | 12 | CSVGCGAGEQYF
TRBJ2-3 | TRBV4-1 | 17 | CASSREGLAGFLDTQYF
TRBJ2-1 | TRBV12-3/TRBV12-4 | 14 | CASRVSRGPDEQFF
TRBJ1-2 | TRBV6-2/TRBV6-3 | 11 | CASSYSYGYTF
TRBJ2-7 | TRBV20-1 | 14 | CSATGQGFSYEQYF
TRBJ2-7 | TRBV2 | 12 | CASSLQGAEQYF
TRBJ2-1 | TRBV5-1 | 12 | CASSPFNNEQFF
TRBJ2-7 | TRBV20-1 | 14 | CSASEVSTTWEQYF
TRBJ2-2 | TRBV5-1 | 16 | CASSLAAGGPHGELFF
TRBJ2-1 | TRBV10-3 | 13 | CAISSGVYNEQFF
TRBJ2-7 | TRBV6-6 | 14 | CASSSDRGGYEQYF
TRBJ2-1 | TRBV5-1 | 13 | CASSLGRGNEQFF
TRBJ1-5 | TRBV7-9 | 13 | CASSLGGGQPQHF
TRBJ2-2 | TRBV15 | 14 | CATSREGHTGELFF
TRBJ2-3 | TRBV7-2 | 15 | CASSLSAGGADTQYF
TRBJ2-7 | TRBV7-6 | 13 | CASSYDRDYEQYF
TRBJ2-7 | TRBV10-3 | 12 | CAISAGRDEQYF
TRBJ2-2 | TRBV5-1 | 13 | CASSQEYTGELFF
TRBJ2-5 | TRBV12-3/TRBV12-4 | 13 | CASSLGGLETQYF
TRBJ2-3 | TRBV5-1 | 17 | CASSPPGTGGFADTQYF